These 2 T cell receptor beta chains were sequenced from one sample in a study of T cell responses to AZD1222 COVID-19 vaccine. The data were produced by immunoSEQ multiplex PCR, yet TCRdb's version contains in-frame clones alone and is incomplete. The data contain 75,000 to 100,000 clones, just over 85% of them singletons. Sequences were derived from peripheral blood, sampled on day 0 of AZD1222 vaccination. These receptors were collected from an adult in good health.

The chain recombines TRBV25-1 with TRBJ2-3; the D is unclear. Germline V gene lookup returns CDR1 MGHDK and CDR2 SYGVNS. Deletions cut 1 base from V and 1 base from J, with 6 bases between. The CDR3 sequence is 14 residues long. The chain's CDR3 is CASSEWLGTDTQYF. In nucleotides, the CDR3 is TGTGCCAGCAGTGAATGGTTGGGCACAGATACGCAGTATTTT. Using reference TRBV25-1 and TRBJ2-3 for the parts outside the CDR3, the full variable domain is EADIYQTPRYLVIGTGKKITLECSQTMGHDKMYWYQQDPGMELHLIHYSYGVNSTEKGDLSSESTVSRIRTEHFPLTLESARPSHTSQYLCASSEWLGTDTQYFGPGTRLTVL.

The chain couples TRBV5-1 to TRBJ1-6; the D is unclear. In germline, CDR1 is SGHRS, CDR2 YFSETQ. The CDR3 is made up of 17 amino acids. V was cut by 0 bases and J by 4 bases, with 14 bases left in between. The CDR3 region has the DNA TGCGCCAGCAGCTTGGAAGTCCTGGGAGTATATAATTCACCCCTCCACTTT. It translates to CASSLEVLGVYNSPLHF.